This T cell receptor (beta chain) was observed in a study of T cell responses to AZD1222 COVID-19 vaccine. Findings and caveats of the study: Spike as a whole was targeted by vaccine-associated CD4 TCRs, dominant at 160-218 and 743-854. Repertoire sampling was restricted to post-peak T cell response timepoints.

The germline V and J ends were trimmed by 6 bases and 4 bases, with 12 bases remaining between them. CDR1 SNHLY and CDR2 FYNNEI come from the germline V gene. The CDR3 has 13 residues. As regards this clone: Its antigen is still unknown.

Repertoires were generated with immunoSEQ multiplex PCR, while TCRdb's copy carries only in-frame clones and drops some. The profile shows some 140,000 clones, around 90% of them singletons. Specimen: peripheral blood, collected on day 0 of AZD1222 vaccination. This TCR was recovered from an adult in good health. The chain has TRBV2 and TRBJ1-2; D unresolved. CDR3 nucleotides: TGTGCCAGCAGAGCCTCCCGGAGCTATGGCTACACCTTC. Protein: CASRASRSYGYTF. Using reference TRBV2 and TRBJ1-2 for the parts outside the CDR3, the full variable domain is EPEVTQTPSHQVTQMGQEVILRCVPISNHLYFYWYRQILGQKVEFLVSFYNNEISEKSEIFDDQFSVERPDGSNFTLKIRSTKLEDSAMYFCASRASRSYGYTFGSGTRLTVV.